The 27 T cell receptor beta chains reported below all come from one sample, sequenced in a study of shared clonotypes between healthy human individuals. This table comes from immunoSEQ multiplex PCR, and its TCRdb copy is limited to in-frame clones, with some not included. This table has fewer than 1.4 million clones, roughly 74% appearing once. Sequencing was done on a sample of memory CD4+ T cells from PBMCs. Sample subset: CD45RA-negative fraction. These receptors were obtained from a man younger than 35 in good health. Some clones in this sample may be carry-over from other donors' samples.

The chain links TRBV27 to TRBJ2-1, with 9 nucleotides matching TRBD1. Germline loops: CDR1 MNHEY, CDR2 SMNVEV (reference sequence). This CDR3 region has 12 residues. With 10 bases clipped from V and 7 bases from J, the junction kept 5 bases outside the gene matches. The CDR3 loop reads CATRGTGNEQFF. The CDR3 nucleotides are TGTGCCACCCGAGGGACAGGGAATGAGCAGTTCTTC.

The chain uses TRBV6-4 and TRBJ2-7; the D is unclear. The CDR3 spans 15 residues. Trimming took off 0 bases at V and 1 base at J, with 10 bases between the two ends. Germline CDR1 MRHNA, CDR2 SNTAGT. CDR3 sequence: CASSDSRTASYEQYF. In DNA, the CDR3 is TGTGCCAGCAGTGACTCCCGGACGGCTTCCTACGAGCAGTACTTC.

The rearrangement uses TRBV28 and TRBJ1-2; TRBD1 agrees at 9 bases. Germline V gene data show CDR1 as MDHEN and CDR2 as SYDVKM. With V trimmed by 8 bases and J by 0 bases, 4 bases remained unmatched. CDR3 length: 14 residues. The CDR3 here is CASERTGANYGYTF. The CDR3 bases are TGTGCCAGCGAGCGGACAGGGGCTAACTATGGCTACACCTTC.

The chain employs TRBV7-2 and TRBJ2-1; TRBD2 aligns across 7 bases. Germline V CDR1 and CDR2: SGHTA, FQGNSA. This CDR3 is built from 17 residues. V was clipped by 1 base and J by 7 bases; unmatched bases: 13. The CDR3 coding sequence is TGTGCCAGCAGCTTAGGACCCAAGCGGGGCCCTCGGAATGAGCAGTTCTTC. Translation gives CASSLGPKRGPRNEQFF.

This clone showed up just a few times. The genes are TRBV15 and TRBJ2-2; D gene ambiguous. Trimming removed 6 bases at V and 7 bases at J, with 12 bases between. The CDR3 consists of 13 residues. Germline lookup yields CDR1 LNHNV and CDR2 YYDKDF (reference sequence). This CDR3 reads CATRGPRGGELFF. CDR3 DNA sequence: TGTGCCACCAGGGGCCCCCGCGGCGGGGAGCTGTTTTTT.

This clone is a singleton in its sample. The sample holds other DNA sequences that translate to the same CDR3. The V gene is TRBV28, the J gene TRBJ2-5; perhaps TRBD2 as D (5 bases). The germline V gene encodes CDR1 MDHEN and CDR2 SYDVKM. Trimming removed 5 bases at V and 5 bases at J, with 9 bases between. This CDR3 contains 12 residues. CDR3 DNA: TGTGCCAGCAGTCTACGAGGGGAGACCCAGTACTTC. As protein: CASSLRGETQYF.

The table lists this clone with a few counts. This chain connects TRBV27 to TRBJ2-6, with D unclear. V was trimmed by 1 base and J by 2 bases, leaving 12 bases between them. The CDR3 covers 17 residues. CDR1 MNHEY and CDR2 SMNVEV come from the germline V gene (reference sequence). The CDR3 is CASSLYGNHAGANVLTF. DNA for the CDR3: TGTGCCAGCAGTTTATATGGCAACCACGCTGGGGCCAACGTCCTGACTTTC.

A remark on this clone: A much larger clone lies one base from this, so it may be a read error. The chain joins TRBV11-3 to TRBJ2-3; TRBD1 aligns across 7 bases. This CDR3 is built from 14 residues. With 5 bases clipped from V and 1 base from J, the junction kept 3 bases outside the gene matches. The V gene's germline CDR1 is SGHNT and CDR2 YENEEA. As DNA, the CDR3 is TGTGCCAGCAGCCCGGGACAGCGCACAGATACGCAGTATTTT. This sequence encodes CASSPGQRTDTQYF.

The chain employs TRBV28 and TRBJ1-2, with D unclear. CDR1 is MDHEN and CDR2 is SYDVKM in the germline V gene. This CDR3 has 14 amino acids. The ends were cut back, 2 bases at V and 3 bases at J, with 10 bases in the middle. In DNA, the CDR3 is TGTGCCAGCAGTTTAAGGCGTAATGACTATGGCTACACCTTC. Translating gives CASSLRRNDYGYTF.

The rearrangement joins TRBV2 to TRBJ2-2, with D maybe TRBD2 (6 bases). Trimming removed 4 bases at V and 2 bases at J, with 14 bases between. The CDR3 totals 16 residues. Germline CDR1 SNHLY, CDR2 FYNNEI. This CDR3 is CASSGSSGINTGELFF. CDR3 DNA sequence: TGTGCCAGCAGTGGGAGTAGCGGAATTAACACCGGGGAGCTGTTTTTT.

The chain uses TRBV28 and TRBJ1-4, with D hard to call. The V gene lost 6 bases and the J gene lost 3 bases, with 11 bases spanning the gap. The CDR3 has 14 amino acids. Germline V gene data show CDR1 as MDHEN and CDR2 as SYDVKM. CDR3 sequence reads: CASREGSSNEKLFF. CDR3 nucleotides: TGTGCCAGCAGGGAAGGGTCCTCTAATGAAAAACTGTTTTTT.

The rearrangement joins TRBV14 to TRBJ2-7; 9 bases agree with TRBD1. Germline CDR1 is SGHDN and CDR2 is FVKESK. This CDR3 region has 17 residues. V lost 1 base to trimming and J lost 5 bases; unmatched junction nucleotides: 12. CDR3 sequence: CASSQVGVGQGYHEQYF. CDR3 coding DNA: TGTGCCAGCAGCCAAGTCGGCGTTGGACAGGGGTACCACGAGCAGTACTTC.

Worth noting for this clone: The identical CDR3 is also encoded by other nucleotide sequences in the sample. The chain joins TRBV9 to TRBJ2-1, with D tentatively TRBD2 (6 bases). Looked up from germline, CDR1 is SGDLS and CDR2 is YYNGEE. V was cut by 0 bases and J by 7 bases, with 11 bases left in between. The CDR3 is 14 residues long. The CDR3 protein is CASSVDSGGNEQFF. The CDR3 bases are TGTGCCAGCAGCGTAGATAGCGGAGGTAATGAGCAGTTCTTC.

V usage is TRBV28 and J usage is TRBJ1-3, with D possibly TRBD1 on 5 matching bases. The CDR3 runs 14 residues. From germline, CDR1 is MDHEN and CDR2 SYDVKM. V lost 3 bases and J 4 bases, leaving 10 bases between the germline ends. CDR3 residues: CASSFGGAGNTIYF. The CDR3, as DNA: TGTGCCAGCAGTTTCGGAGGGGCAGGAAACACCATATATTTT.

This rearrangement joins TRBV30 to TRBJ2-2; D unclear. The V end was cut by 2 bases, the J end by 4 bases, with 11 bases between. Germline V gives CDR1 GTSNPN, CDR2 SVGIG (reference sequence). There are 14 residues in the CDR3. CDR3 amino acids: CAWSPNAGTGELFF. CDR3 coding DNA: TGTGCCTGGAGTCCTAACGCCGGCACCGGGGAGCTGTTTTTT.

Notes on this clone: The same CDR3 can be traced to other DNA sequences in this sample. The chain has TRBV18 and TRBJ1-1; D unresolved. Trimming removed 4 bases from V and 1 base from J, with 7 bases in between. There are 13 residues in the CDR3. CDR1 KGHSH and CDR2 LQKENI come from the germline V gene. CDR3 amino acids: CASSQGANTEAFF. For the CDR3, the DNA is TGTGCCAGCTCACAGGGAGCGAACACTGAAGCTTTCTTT.

The sample holds one count of this clone. The rearrangement links TRBV28 to TRBJ1-5, with a weak D call TRBD1 (6 bases). Germline CDR1 is MDHEN and CDR2 is SYDVKM. Trimming shortened V by 4 bases and J by 5 bases, and 18 bases separated the two germline ends. The CDR3 totals 16 residues. CDR3 DNA: TGTGCCAGCAGTTATATTACCAGGGGCCGAGATCAGCCCCAGCATTTT. Its protein product is CASSYITRGRDQPQHF.

The J gene is TRBJ2-7, the V gene TRBV29-1, with D tentatively TRBD1 or TRBD2 (5 bases each). The germline CDR1 and CDR2 sequences are SQVTM and ANQGSEA. This CDR3 is 15 amino acids long. V lost 3 bases and J 1 base, leaving 16 bases between the germline ends. The CDR3 here is CSVEGNRGGSYEQYF. CDR3 nucleotide sequence: TGCAGCGTTGAGGGTAACCGGGGCGGTTCCTACGAGCAGTACTTC.

This clone has a handful of counts. Other DNA variants within this sample encode the same CDR3. V gene TRBV19 combines with J gene TRBJ2-3; maybe TRBD2 (6 bases). Trimming took 1 base from V and 1 from J, leaving 6 bases between them. Germline CDR1 LNHDA, CDR2 SQIVND (reference sequence). The CDR3 runs to 14 residues. Here the CDR3 reads CASSIGGGTDTQYF. CDR3 sequence (DNA): TGTGCCAGTAGTATAGGCGGGGGCACAGATACGCAGTATTTT.

The rearrangement links TRBV28 to TRBJ1-2; D may be TRBD1 (5 bases). This CDR3 is built from 11 residues. Trimming took 5 bases from V and 6 from J, leaving 7 bases between them. From germline, CDR1 is MDHEN and CDR2 SYDVKM. The CDR3 region is CASSPGHGYTF. The CDR3 bases are TGTGCCAGCAGTCCAGGGCATGGCTACACCTTC.

The V gene is TRBV18, the J gene TRBJ2-7, with 9 bases identical to TRBD1. The CDR3 is 14 residues long. The germline CDR1 and CDR2 sequences are KGHSH and LQKENI. Trimming removed 3 bases from V and 5 bases from J; junction bases left unmatched: 5. The CDR3 spells CASSPTGGWNEQYF. The CDR3 coding sequence is TGTGCCAGCTCACCTACAGGGGGCTGGAACGAGCAGTACTTC.

The chain joins TRBV9 to TRBJ2-7, with 7 nucleotides matching TRBD1. CDR3 length: 14 amino acids. Unmatched junction bases numbered 4, after V lost 0 bases and J lost 4 bases. CDR1 is SGDLS, CDR2 YYNGEE, per germline. The CDR3 is CASSVEDRRYEQYF. The CDR3 DNA sequence: TGTGCCAGCAGCGTAGAGGACAGGAGGTACGAGCAGTACTTC.

The chain is built from TRBV19 and TRBJ1-1; D gene unclear. V lost 7 bases and J lost 4, with 19 bases in between. The CDR3 sequence is 15 residues long. Germline V CDR1 and CDR2: LNHDA, SQIVND (reference sequence). The CDR3 sequence is CASKPGPQVGTEAFF. CDR3 bases: TGTGCCAGTAAGCCCGGGCCTCAGGTGGGCACTGAAGCTTTCTTT.

A remark on this clone: Different DNA sequences within this sample yield the same CDR3. The V gene is TRBV28, the J gene TRBJ2-7, with 10 bases matching TRBD1. CDR1 and CDR2 (germline): MDHEN, SYDVKM. This CDR3 contains 14 residues. Trimming removed 5 bases from V and 2 bases from J; junction bases left unmatched: 3. This chain's CDR3 is CASSVDRGPYEQYF. In DNA, the CDR3 is TGTGCCAGCAGTGTAGACAGGGGGCCCTACGAGCAGTACTTC. The variable domain in full, with the rest retrieved from reference TRBV28 and TRBJ2-7, is DVKVTQSSRYLVKRTGEKVFLECVQDMDHENMFWYRQDPGLGLRLIYFSYDVKMKEKGDIPEGYSVSREKKERFSLILESASTNQTSMYLCASSVDRGPYEQYFGPGTRLTVT.

The V call is TRBV10-2, the J call TRBJ2-7; D unresolved. This CDR3 is 15 amino acids long. Per the germline V gene, CDR1 is WSHSY and CDR2 is SAAADI. Trimming took off 0 bases at V and 1 base at J, with 10 bases between the two ends. As DNA, the CDR3 is TGCGCCAGCAGTGAGTCAGGTGATCTTTCCTACGAGCAGTACTTC. This translates into CASSESGDLSYEQYF.

Notes on this clone: Other DNA variants within this sample encode the same CDR3. The V call is TRBV7-3, the J call TRBJ1-3; TRBD1 matches at 8 bases. The V gene's germline CDR1 is SGHTA and CDR2 FQGTGA. The CDR3 loop spans 14 amino acids. V gave up 5 bases and J gave up 4 bases; unmatched junction bases: 4. CDR3 residues: CASSLTGAGNTIYF. The CDR3 nucleotides are TGTGCCAGCAGCCTGACAGGGGCAGGAAACACCATATATTTT.

On this clone: This likely stems from a read error, as it lies one base from a far larger clone. The genes are TRBV10-2 and TRBJ2-5; D is uncertain. Trimming shortened V by 3 bases and J by 4 bases, and 0 bases separated the two germline ends. This CDR3 is 10 amino acids long. Germline CDR1 WSHSY, CDR2 SAAADI. The CDR3 loop is CASSEETQYF. CDR3 in DNA: TGCGCCAGCAGTGAAGAGACCCAGTACTTC.